This TCR beta chain originates from a study of T cells after posttransplantation cyclophosphamide. Whole-study findings and limits: Tissue-infiltrating T cells from skin or gut overlapped little with blood T cells.

As to this clone: Its antigen remains unknown.

The method was immunoSEQ multiplex PCR; TCRdb's version includes in-frame clones alone and lacks a portion of them. The sample yields 28,000 or so clones, 86% seen once. This CDR3 is built from 9 residues. Between the trimmed V and J ends, which lost 8 bases and 7 bases, there was a span of 6 bases. Germline lookup yields CDR1 MGHDK and CDR2 SYGVNS. The receptor's source is a man in his fifties or sixties. Sequenced sample: PBMCs. This chain uses TRBV25-1 with TRBJ2-7, with a possible D match to TRBD2 (5 bases). CDR3 in amino acids: CASGEEQYF. Written as DNA, the CDR3 is TGTGCCAGCGGGGAGGAGCAGTACTTC.